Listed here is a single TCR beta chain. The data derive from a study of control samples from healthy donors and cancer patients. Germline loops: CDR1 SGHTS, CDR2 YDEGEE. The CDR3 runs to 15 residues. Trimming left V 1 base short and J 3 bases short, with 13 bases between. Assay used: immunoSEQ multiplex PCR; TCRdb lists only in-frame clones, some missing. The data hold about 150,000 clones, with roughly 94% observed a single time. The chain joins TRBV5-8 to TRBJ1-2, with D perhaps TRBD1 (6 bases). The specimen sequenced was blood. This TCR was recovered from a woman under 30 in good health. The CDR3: CASSLYPGEDYGYTF. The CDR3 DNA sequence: TGTGCCAGCAGCTTGTATCCAGGGGAAGACTATGGCTACACCTTC. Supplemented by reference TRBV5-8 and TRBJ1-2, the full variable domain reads EAGVTQSPTHLIKTRGQQATLRCSPISGHTSVYWYQQALGLGLQFLLWYDEGEERNRGNFPPRFSGRQFPNYSSELNVNALELEDSALYLCASSLYPGEDYGYTFGSGTRLTVV.